These 27 T cell receptor beta chains share one sample of origin, sequenced in a study of CD8+ T cells in alopecia areata. RNA extraction and reverse transcription yielded cDNA as sequencing template. TCRdb keeps only in-frame clones here, not all; method: immunoSEQ multiplex PCR. This table holds approximately 140,000 clones, roughly four fifths found once. Described treatment: oral pan-JAK inhibitor, 5-10 mg twice daily. The specimen was CD8+ T cells sorted from blood, collected at week 4, from a patient treated with tofacitinib. These receptors came from a human donor with alopecia areata.

The chain recombines TRBV27 with TRBJ2-1; 9 bases map to TRBD1. Germline V CDR1 and CDR2: MNHEY, SMNVEV (reference sequence). CDR3 length equals 14 residues. Trimming removed 5 bases from V and 6 bases from J; junction bases left unmatched: 5. CDR3 in amino acids: CASSPSTGGNEQFF. In DNA form, the CDR3 reads TGTGCCAGCAGTCCCTCGACAGGGGGCAATGAGCAGTTCTTC.

The genes are TRBV6-5 and TRBJ1-5; no firm D call. The germline CDR1 and CDR2 sequences are MNHEY and SVGAGI. The ends were cut back, 0 bases at V and 10 bases at J, with 10 bases in the middle. This CDR3 contains 13 residues. Here the CDR3 DNA reads TGTGCCAGCAGTTACTCGTTAGGAGCTCCCCAGCATTTT. Its protein product is CASSYSLGAPQHF.

The chain is built from TRBV18 and TRBJ2-7; the match to TRBD1 covers 9 bases. V lost 4 bases, J lost 0 bases, and 4 bases stayed unmatched. The germline gives CDR1 KGHSH, CDR2 LQKENI. CDR3 length: 15 amino acids. This CDR3 is CASSLGQGPSYEQYF. CDR3 in DNA: TGTGCCAGCTCACTCGGACAGGGGCCCTCCTACGAGCAGTACTTC. Using reference TRBV18 and TRBJ2-7 for the parts outside the CDR3, the full variable domain is NAGVMQNPRHLVRRRGQEARLRCSPMKGHSHVYWYRQLPEEGLKFMVYLQKENIIDESGMPKERFSAEFPKEGPSILRIQQVVRGDSAAYFCASSLGQGPSYEQYFGPGTRLTVT.

This clone was recorded once. This chain links TRBV2 with TRBJ2-1; D is perhaps TRBD1 or TRBD2 (7 bases each). CDR1 SNHLY and CDR2 FYNNEI come from the germline V gene. This CDR3 contains 15 residues. V lost 1 base and J 10 bases, leaving 17 bases between the germline ends. The CDR3 here is CASSEEGAGTVEQFF. DNA of the CDR3: TGTGCCAGCAGTGAAGAGGGAGCGGGGACAGTGGAGCAGTTCTTC.

The chain employs TRBV15 and TRBJ2-1; D ambiguous. The CDR3 totals 13 residues. CDR1 is LNHNV and CDR2 is YYDKDF in the germline V gene (reference sequence). V was trimmed by 0 bases and J by 9 bases, leaving 9 bases between them. In DNA, the CDR3 is TGTGCCACCAGCAGAGATAGAATATCTGAGCAGTTCTTC. It codes for CATSRDRISEQFF.

This chain uses TRBV19 with TRBJ1-1, with 7 nucleotides matching TRBD1. The J segment lost 5 bases and the V segment lost 11 bases, leaving 8 bases of the junction unmatched. Looked up from germline, CDR1 is LNHDA and CDR2 is SQIVND (reference sequence). The CDR3 has 12 residues. CDR3 in DNA: TGTGCCGTCAGACAGGGCTTGACTGAAGCTTTCTTT. This gives the protein CAVRQGLTEAFF.

J is TRBJ2-3 and V is TRBV7-6; D gene uncertain. This CDR3 is 14 amino acids long. The V and J ends lost 5 bases and 6 bases respectively, with 15 bases between them. Germline V gene lookup returns CDR1 SGHVS and CDR2 FNYEAQ. CDR3 DNA: TGTGCCAGCAGCCCGTTGCAGCTCCCGGATACGCAGTATTTT. This sequence encodes CASSPLQLPDTQYF. The variable domain in full, with the rest retrieved from reference TRBV7-6 and TRBJ2-3, is GAGVSQSPRYKVTKRGQDVALRCDPISGHVSLYWYRQALGQGPEFLTYFNYEAQQDKSGLPNDRFSAERPEGSISTLTIQRTEQRDSAMYRCASSPLQLPDTQYFGPGTRLTVL.

The rearrangement joins TRBV10-3 to TRBJ1-4, with TRBD1 identical over 7 bases. This CDR3 spans 16 amino acids. The trim removed 4 bases at V and 7 bases at J, leaving 12 bases unmatched. From germline, CDR1 is ENHRY and CDR2 SYGVKD. The CDR3 region is CAISVGFGTDLEKLFF. The CDR3 coding sequence is TGTGCCATCAGTGTAGGGTTTGGGACAGACCTTGAAAAACTGTTTTTT.

The J gene is TRBJ2-5, the V gene TRBV29-1, with 7 bases fitting TRBD1. Unmatched junction bases numbered 9, after V lost 7 bases and J lost 4 bases. This CDR3 contains 13 residues. CDR1 SQVTM and CDR2 ANQGSEA come from the germline V gene. This chain's CDR3 is CSGEIDRAETQYF. In DNA, the CDR3 is TGCAGCGGGGAAATCGACAGGGCAGAGACCCAGTACTTC.

This clone was seen a few times. The chain has TRBV29-1 and TRBJ2-7; 10 bases are shared with TRBD2. Trimming removed 4 bases from V and 2 bases from J; junction bases left unmatched: 2. Per germline, CDR1 SQVTM and CDR2 ANQGSEA. The CDR3 contains 13 residues. The CDR3 spells CSVVSGGPYEQYF. CDR3 DNA: TGCAGCGTTGTTAGCGGGGGGCCCTACGAGCAGTACTTC.

J is TRBJ2-1 and V is TRBV2, with D possibly TRBD1 on 5 matching bases. V lost 7 bases and J lost 9, with 19 bases in between. This CDR3 comprises 14 residues. Germline V gene sequence: CDR1 SNHLY, CDR2 FYNNEI. The CDR3 DNA sequence: TGTGCCAGCACCCCAATGGGGCAGGCTGGTGAGCAGTTCTTC. It translates to CASTPMGQAGEQFF.

The chain employs TRBV10-3 and TRBJ1-2; the D is unclear. CDR3 length: 14 amino acids. V lost 0 bases and J 7 bases, leaving 12 bases between the germline ends. The V gene's germline CDR1 is ENHRY and CDR2 SYGVKD. The CDR3 protein is CAISESELSGGYTF. CDR3 bases: TGTGCCATCAGTGAGTCTGAACTATCCGGTGGCTACACCTTC.

This rearrangement joins TRBV6-5 to TRBJ2-1; no firm D call. CDR3 size: 12 residues. Trimming took 10 bases from V and 4 from J, leaving 11 bases between them. Per the germline V gene, CDR1 is MNHEY and CDR2 is SVGAGI. CDR3 residues: CATGWIYNEQFF. CDR3 sequence (DNA): TGTGCCACCGGGTGGATATACAATGAGCAGTTCTTC.

This clone was counted a few times. The V gene is TRBV2, the J gene TRBJ2-1, with 9 bases lining up with TRBD2. Per the germline V gene, CDR1 is SNHLY and CDR2 is FYNNEI. CDR3 size: 14 residues. The ends lost 7 bases at V and 3 bases at J; junction bases unmatched: 4. The CDR3: CASMVAGDYNEQFF. CDR3 in DNA: TGTGCCAGCATGGTAGCGGGGGACTACAATGAGCAGTTCTTC.

CDR3 loop: CASGNAGADTQYF. The CDR3 region has the DNA TGCGCCAGCGGTAATGCGGGGGCAGATACGCAGTATTTT. The rearrangement links TRBV10-2 to TRBJ2-3, with 7 bases that match TRBD2. Germline loops: CDR1 WSHSY, CDR2 SAAADI. Trimming removed 8 bases from V and 4 bases from J; junction bases left unmatched: 6. The CDR3 covers 13 residues.

This clone has just a few counts. The V and J genes are TRBV14 and TRBJ2-7; D gene unclear. The CDR3 is 15 amino acids. Trimming removed 0 bases from V and 3 bases from J, with 12 bases in between. Germline CDR1 and CDR2: SGHDN and FVKESK. For the CDR3, the DNA is TGTGCCAGCAGCCAAGAGTACGGGTCCAGCTACGAGCAGTACTTC. Its protein is CASSQEYGSSYEQYF.

This chain joins TRBV7-2 and TRBJ2-1, with TRBD2 matching over 7 bases. J was trimmed by 4 bases and V by 5 bases; bases with no gene match: 11. This CDR3 is built from 16 residues. Looked up from germline, CDR1 is SGHTA and CDR2 is FQGNSA. The CDR3 DNA reads as TGTGCCAGCAGCGCACAACCGGAACTAGCGTACAATGAGCAGTTCTTC. Translated: CASSAQPELAYNEQFF.

The chain couples TRBV4-1 to TRBJ1-2, with 7 nucleotides matching TRBD1. Looked up from germline, CDR1 is MGHRA and CDR2 is YSYEKL. The CDR3 covers 14 residues. J lost 3 bases, V lost 3 bases, and 4 bases had no gene match. The CDR3 sequence is CASSQTGRDYGYTF. CDR3 DNA: TGCGCCAGCAGCCAGACAGGGAGGGACTATGGCTACACCTTC.

CDR3 sequence reads: CASSQEGGPSTYEQYF. The CDR3 nucleotides read TGCGCCAGCAGCCAAGAGGGAGGCCCTTCCACCTACGAGCAGTACTTC. The chain recombines TRBV4-1 with TRBJ2-7; maybe TRBD2 (6 bases). The CDR3 is 16 residues long. Germline lookup yields CDR1 MGHRA and CDR2 YSYEKL. The V end was cut by 0 bases, the J end by 2 bases, with 14 bases between.

This clone was picked up one time. The chain recombines TRBV19 with TRBJ2-1, with 8 bases aligning to TRBD1. The germline gives CDR1 LNHDA, CDR2 SQIVND (reference sequence). The CDR3 spans 13 residues. The V gene end was trimmed by 5 bases and the J gene end by 8 bases; junction bases not matched to a gene: 5. In DNA form, the CDR3 reads TGTGCCAGTAGTGAGGACAGGGACGATGAGCAGTTCTTC. Its protein is CASSEDRDDEQFF.

The chain is built from TRBV5-1 and TRBJ2-7, with TRBD2 as a possible D gene (5 bases). Deletions cut 3 bases from V and 6 bases from J, with 22 bases between. Germline V gene lookup returns CDR1 SGHRS and CDR2 YFSETQ. The CDR3 length is 16 residues. This chain's CDR3 is CASSSRFIGINGEQYF. In nucleotides, the CDR3 is TGCGCCAGCAGCTCACGATTTATCGGGATCAACGGCGAGCAGTACTTC. The whole variable domain, remainder taken from reference TRBV5-1 and TRBJ2-7, is KAGVTQTPRYLIKTRGQQVTLSCSPISGHRSVSWYQQTPGQGLQFLFEYFSETQRNKGNFPGRFSGRQFSNSRSEMNVSTLELGDSALYLCASSSRFIGINGEQYFGPGTRLTVT.

This chain uses TRBV6-6 with TRBJ1-1; the D is unclear. Trimming cost V 5 bases and J 7 bases, with 8 bases left between them. From germline, CDR1 is MNHNY and CDR2 SVGAGI (reference sequence). This CDR3 has 11 amino acids. The CDR3 DNA reads TGTGCCAGCAGTAACTACGATGAAGCTTTCTTT. This codes for CASSNYDEAFF.

Comment on this clone: This specimen includes other DNA sequences encoding the same CDR3. The CDR3 nucleotides are TGTGCCTGGACAGGTTATTCCTACGAGCAGTACTTC. Amino acids: CAWTGYSYEQYF. This chain links TRBV30 with TRBJ2-7; the D is unclear. CDR1 and CDR2 (germline): GTSNPN, SVGIG (reference sequence). The CDR3 covers 12 residues. Trimming left V 4 bases short and J 1 base short, with 8 bases between.

This chain uses TRBV29-1 with TRBJ2-2, with no clear D. Trimming removed 6 bases from V and 2 bases from J, with 13 bases in between. The CDR3 spans 14 residues. The V gene's germline CDR1 is SQVTM and CDR2 ANQGSEA. The CDR3 spells CSVDTGFNTGELFF. The CDR3 region has the DNA TGCAGCGTAGATACCGGGTTCAACACCGGGGAGCTGTTTTTT.

The chain carries TRBV7-2 and TRBJ2-1, with 7 bases identical to TRBD1. The CDR3 sequence is 17 residues long. The germline V gene has CDR1 SGHTA and CDR2 FQGNSA. J was trimmed by 0 bases and V by 5 bases; bases with no gene match: 10. The CDR3 nucleotides are TGTGCCAGCAGCACCCATATGTGGGACAGCTCCTACAATGAGCAGTTCTTC. It codes for CASSTHMWDSSYNEQFF.

This rearrangement joins TRBV28 to TRBJ2-5; a weak D match, TRBD1 (6 bases). The CDR3 sequence is 14 residues long. CDR1 is MDHEN, CDR2 SYDVKM, per germline. V shed 5 bases and J shed 11 bases, with 21 bases lying between them. The CDR3 DNA follows: TGTGCCAGCAGTCGAAGGGGCCTCCGGCAGGGGCAGTACTTC. This codes for CASSRRGLRQGQYF. Drawing the rest from reference TRBV28 and TRBJ2-5, the complete variable domain is DVKVTQSSRYLVKRTGEKVFLECVQDMDHENMFWYRQDPGLGLRLIYFSYDVKMKEKGDIPEGYSVSREKKERFSLILESASTNQTSMYLCASSRRGLRQGQYFGPGTRLLVL.

The chain carries TRBV4-1 and TRBJ2-7, with 8 bases lining up with TRBD1. Germline-derived CDR1 and CDR2 are MGHRA and YSYEKL. The CDR3 has 17 residues. The J segment lost 4 bases and the V segment lost 5 bases, leaving 16 bases of the junction unmatched. Written as DNA, the CDR3 is TGCGCCAGCAGCGAAATCTGGGCGACAGGGGTAGGGTACGAGCAGTACTTC. This codes for CASSEIWATGVGYEQYF.